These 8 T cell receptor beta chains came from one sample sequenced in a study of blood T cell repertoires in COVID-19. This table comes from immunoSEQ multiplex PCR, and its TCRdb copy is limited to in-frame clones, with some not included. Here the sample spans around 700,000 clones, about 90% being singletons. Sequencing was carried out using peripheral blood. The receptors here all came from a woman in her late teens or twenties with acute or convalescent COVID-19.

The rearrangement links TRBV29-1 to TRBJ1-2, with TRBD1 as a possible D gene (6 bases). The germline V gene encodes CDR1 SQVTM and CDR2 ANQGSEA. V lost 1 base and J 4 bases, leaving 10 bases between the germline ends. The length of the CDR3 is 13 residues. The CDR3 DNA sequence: TGCAGCGTTGAAGCTACAGGGTCCTATGGCTACACCTTC. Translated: CSVEATGSYGYTF.

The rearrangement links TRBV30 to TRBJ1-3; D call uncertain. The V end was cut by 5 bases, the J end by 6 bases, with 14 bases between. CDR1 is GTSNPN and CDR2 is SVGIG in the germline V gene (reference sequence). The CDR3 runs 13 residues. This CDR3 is CAWAPGRLNTIYF. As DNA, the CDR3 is TGTGCCTGGGCGCCCGGGAGGCTAAACACCATATATTTT. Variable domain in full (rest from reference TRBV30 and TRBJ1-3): SQTIHQWPATLVQPVGSPLSLECTVEGTSNPNLYWYRQAAGRGLQLLFYSVGIGQISSEVPQNLSASRPQDRQFILSSKKLLLSDSGFYLCAWAPGRLNTIYFGEGSWLTVV.

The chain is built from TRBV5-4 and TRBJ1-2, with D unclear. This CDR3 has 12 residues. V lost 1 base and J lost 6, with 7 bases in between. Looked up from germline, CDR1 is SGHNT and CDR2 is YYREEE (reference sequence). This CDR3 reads CASSLQNHGYTF. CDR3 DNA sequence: TGTGCCAGCAGCTTGCAAAATCATGGCTACACCTTC.

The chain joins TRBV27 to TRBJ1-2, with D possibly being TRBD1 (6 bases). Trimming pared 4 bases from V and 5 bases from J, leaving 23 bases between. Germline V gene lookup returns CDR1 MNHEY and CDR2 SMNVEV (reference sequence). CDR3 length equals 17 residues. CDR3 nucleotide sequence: TGTGCCAGCAGTTCAGGAGCCTGGACAGTGCCACTTTATGGCTACACCTTC. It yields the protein CASSSGAWTVPLYGYTF.

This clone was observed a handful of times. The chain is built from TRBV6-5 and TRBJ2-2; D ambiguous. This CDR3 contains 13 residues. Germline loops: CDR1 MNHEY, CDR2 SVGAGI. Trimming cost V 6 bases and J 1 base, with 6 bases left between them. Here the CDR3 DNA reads TGTGCCAGCAGCGTAGAGAACACCGGGGAGCTGTTTTTT. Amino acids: CASSVENTGELFF.

The CDR3 nucleotides are TGTGCCAGCAGCGGGACAGGGTTATCCTACGAGCAGTACTTC. This sequence encodes CASSGTGLSYEQYF. The chain couples TRBV11-2 to TRBJ2-7, with 9 positions matching TRBD1. CDR1 and CDR2 from the germline V gene are SGHAT and FQNNGV. This CDR3 is 14 amino acids long. The V gene end was trimmed by 5 bases and the J gene end by 1 base; junction bases not matched to a gene: 3.

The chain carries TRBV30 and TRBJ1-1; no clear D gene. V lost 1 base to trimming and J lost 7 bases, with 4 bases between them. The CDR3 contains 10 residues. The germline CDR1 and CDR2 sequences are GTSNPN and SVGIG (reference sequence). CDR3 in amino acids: CAWSALEAFF. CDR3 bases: TGTGCCTGGAGTGCCCTTGAAGCTTTCTTT.

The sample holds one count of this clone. CDR3 in DNA: TGTGCCAGCAGCGGGGACTACTTCCCCGCAGATACGCAGTATTTT. Protein: CASSGDYFPADTQYF. The chain carries TRBV7-9 and TRBJ2-3, with 7 bases aligning to TRBD2. CDR1 is SEHNR and CDR2 is FQNEAQ in the germline V gene (reference sequence). V was clipped by 5 bases and J by 4 bases; unmatched bases: 9. The CDR3 sequence is 15 residues long.